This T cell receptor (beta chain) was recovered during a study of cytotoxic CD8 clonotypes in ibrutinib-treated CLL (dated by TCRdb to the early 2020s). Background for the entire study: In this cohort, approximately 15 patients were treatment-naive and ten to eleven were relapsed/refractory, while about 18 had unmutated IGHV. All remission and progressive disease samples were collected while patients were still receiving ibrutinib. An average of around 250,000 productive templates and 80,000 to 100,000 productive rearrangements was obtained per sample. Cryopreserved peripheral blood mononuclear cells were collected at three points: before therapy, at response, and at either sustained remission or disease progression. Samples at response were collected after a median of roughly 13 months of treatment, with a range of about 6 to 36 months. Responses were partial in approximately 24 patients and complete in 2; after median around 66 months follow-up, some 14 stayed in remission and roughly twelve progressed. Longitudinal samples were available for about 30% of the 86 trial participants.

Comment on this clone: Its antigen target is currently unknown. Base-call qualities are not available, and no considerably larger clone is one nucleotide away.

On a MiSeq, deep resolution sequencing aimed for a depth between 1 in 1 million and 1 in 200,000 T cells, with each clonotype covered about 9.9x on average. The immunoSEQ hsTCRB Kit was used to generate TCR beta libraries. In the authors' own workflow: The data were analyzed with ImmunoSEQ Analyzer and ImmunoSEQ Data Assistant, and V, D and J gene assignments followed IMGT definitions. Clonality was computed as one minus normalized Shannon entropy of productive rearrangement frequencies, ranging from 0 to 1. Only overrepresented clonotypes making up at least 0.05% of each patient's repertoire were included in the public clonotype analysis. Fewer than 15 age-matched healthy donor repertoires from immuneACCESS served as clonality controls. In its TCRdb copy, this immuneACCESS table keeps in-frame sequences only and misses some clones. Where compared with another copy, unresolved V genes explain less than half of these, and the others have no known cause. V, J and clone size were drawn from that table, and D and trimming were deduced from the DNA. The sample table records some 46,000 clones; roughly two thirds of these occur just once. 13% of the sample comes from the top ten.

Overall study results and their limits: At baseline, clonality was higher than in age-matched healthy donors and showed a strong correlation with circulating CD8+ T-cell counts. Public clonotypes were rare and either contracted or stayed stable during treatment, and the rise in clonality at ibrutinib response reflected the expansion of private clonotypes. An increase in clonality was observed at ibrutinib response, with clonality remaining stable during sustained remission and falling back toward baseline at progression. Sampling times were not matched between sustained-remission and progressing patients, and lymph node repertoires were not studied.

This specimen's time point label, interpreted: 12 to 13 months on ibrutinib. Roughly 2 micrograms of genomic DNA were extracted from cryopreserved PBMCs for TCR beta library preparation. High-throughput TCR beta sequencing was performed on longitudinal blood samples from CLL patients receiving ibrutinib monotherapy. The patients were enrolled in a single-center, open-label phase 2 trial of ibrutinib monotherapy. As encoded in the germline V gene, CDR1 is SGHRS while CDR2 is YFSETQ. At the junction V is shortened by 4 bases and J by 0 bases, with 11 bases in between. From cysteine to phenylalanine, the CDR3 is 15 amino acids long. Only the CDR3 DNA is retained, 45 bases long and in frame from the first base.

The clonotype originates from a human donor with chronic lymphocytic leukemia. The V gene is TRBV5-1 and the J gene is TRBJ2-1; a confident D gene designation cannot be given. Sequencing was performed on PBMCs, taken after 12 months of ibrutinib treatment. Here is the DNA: TGCGCCAGCAGCCAGGCCACCAACTCCTACAATGAGCAGTTCTTC. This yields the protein CASSQATNSYNEQFF.